This T cell receptor (beta chain) was captured in a study of cytomegalovirus exposure and HLA in healthy donors. Study-level findings and limits: According to reports, the classifier identified cytomegalovirus status with high specificity and sensitivity. Subsequent analysis revealed that first-cohort TCR clusters tended to co-occur in the roughly 120 validation repertoires. The listing of 150 or so TCR beta chains classed them as cytomegalovirus-associated.

Trimming removed 6 bases from V and 5 bases from J; junction bases left unmatched: 4. Germline V CDR1 and CDR2: MNHEY, SVGAGI. The CDR3 covers 13 residues. TCRdb keeps only in-frame clones here, not all; method: immunoSEQ multiplex PCR. The repertoire holds about 360,000 clones, 86% seen once, with about 0.8% in the top ten. About this clone: Its target is unknown.

The donors were members of the validation cohort, which comprised 100 to 150 subjects and was separate from the first cohort of 670 or so subjects. The chain joins TRBV6-5 to TRBJ2-1; 7 bases are shared with TRBD2. Sequenced: PBMCs. This clonotype was sampled from a woman aged 18-29 years in good health and CMV-seronegative. The CDR3 is CASRRSGDNEQFF. Here the CDR3 DNA reads TGTGCCAGCAGGAGAAGCGGGGACAATGAGCAGTTCTTC.